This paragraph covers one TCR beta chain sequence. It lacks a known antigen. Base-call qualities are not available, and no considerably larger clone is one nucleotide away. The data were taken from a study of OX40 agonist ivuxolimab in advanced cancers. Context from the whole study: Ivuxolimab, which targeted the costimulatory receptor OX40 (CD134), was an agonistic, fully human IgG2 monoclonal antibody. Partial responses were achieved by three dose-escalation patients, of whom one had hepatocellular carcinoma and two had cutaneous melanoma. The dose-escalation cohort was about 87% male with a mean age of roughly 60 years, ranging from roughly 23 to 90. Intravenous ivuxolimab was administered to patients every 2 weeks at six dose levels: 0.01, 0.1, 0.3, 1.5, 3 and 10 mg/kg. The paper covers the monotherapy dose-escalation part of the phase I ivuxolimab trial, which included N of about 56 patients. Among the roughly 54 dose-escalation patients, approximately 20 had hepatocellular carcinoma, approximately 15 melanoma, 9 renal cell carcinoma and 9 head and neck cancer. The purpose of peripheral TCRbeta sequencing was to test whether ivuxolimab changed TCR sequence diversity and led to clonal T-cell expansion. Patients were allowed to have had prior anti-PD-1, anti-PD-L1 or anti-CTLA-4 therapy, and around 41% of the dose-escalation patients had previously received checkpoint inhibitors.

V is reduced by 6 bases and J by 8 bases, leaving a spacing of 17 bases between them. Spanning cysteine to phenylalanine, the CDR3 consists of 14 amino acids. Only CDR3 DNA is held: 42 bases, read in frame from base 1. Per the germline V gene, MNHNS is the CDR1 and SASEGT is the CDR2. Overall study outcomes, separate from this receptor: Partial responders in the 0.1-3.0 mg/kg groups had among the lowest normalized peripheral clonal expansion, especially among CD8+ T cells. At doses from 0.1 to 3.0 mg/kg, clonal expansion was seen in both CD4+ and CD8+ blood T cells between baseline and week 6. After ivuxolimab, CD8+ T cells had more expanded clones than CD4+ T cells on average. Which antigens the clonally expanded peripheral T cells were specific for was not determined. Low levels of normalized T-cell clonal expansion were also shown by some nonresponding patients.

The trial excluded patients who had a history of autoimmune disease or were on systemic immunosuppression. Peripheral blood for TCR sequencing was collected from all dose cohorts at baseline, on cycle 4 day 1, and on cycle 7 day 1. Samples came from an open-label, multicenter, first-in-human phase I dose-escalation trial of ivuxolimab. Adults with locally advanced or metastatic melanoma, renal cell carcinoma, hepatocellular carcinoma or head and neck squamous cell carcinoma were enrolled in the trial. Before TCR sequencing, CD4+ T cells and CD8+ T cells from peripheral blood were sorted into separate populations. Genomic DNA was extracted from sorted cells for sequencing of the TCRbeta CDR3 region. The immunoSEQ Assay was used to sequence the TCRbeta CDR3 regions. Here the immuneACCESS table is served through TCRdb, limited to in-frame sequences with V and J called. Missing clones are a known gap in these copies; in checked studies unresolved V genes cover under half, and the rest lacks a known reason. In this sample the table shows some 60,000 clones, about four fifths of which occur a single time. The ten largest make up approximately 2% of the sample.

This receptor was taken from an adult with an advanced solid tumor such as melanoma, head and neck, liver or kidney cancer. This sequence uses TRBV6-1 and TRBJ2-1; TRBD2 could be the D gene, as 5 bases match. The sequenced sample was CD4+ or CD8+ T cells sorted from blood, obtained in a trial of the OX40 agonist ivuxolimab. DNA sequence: TGTGCCAGCAGCGAGTTCCGGGAACTCGATGAGCAGTTCTTC. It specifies CASSEFRELDEQFF.